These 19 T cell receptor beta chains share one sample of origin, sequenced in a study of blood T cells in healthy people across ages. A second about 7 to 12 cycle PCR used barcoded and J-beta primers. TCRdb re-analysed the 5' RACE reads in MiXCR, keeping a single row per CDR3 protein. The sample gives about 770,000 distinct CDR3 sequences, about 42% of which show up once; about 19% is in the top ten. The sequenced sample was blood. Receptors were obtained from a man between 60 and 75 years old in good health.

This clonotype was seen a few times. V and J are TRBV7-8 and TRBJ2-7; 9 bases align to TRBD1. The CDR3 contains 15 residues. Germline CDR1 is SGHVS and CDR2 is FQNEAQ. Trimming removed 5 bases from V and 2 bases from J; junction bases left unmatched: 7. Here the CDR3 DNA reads TGTGCCAGCAGCCTCTGGACAGGGGCGGCCTACGAGCAGTACTTC. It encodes CASSLWTGAAYEQYF.

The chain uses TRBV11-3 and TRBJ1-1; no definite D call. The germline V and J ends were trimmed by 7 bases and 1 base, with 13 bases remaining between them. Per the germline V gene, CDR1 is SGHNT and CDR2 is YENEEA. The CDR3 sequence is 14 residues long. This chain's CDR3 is CASTKGLRNTEAFF. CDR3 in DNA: TGTGCCAGCACAAAAGGGCTCAGGAACACTGAAGCTTTCTTT. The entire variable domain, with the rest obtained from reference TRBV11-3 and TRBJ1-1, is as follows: EAGVVQSPRYKIIEKKQPVAFWCNPISGHNTLYWYLQNLGQGPELLIRYENEEAVDDSQLPKDRFSAERLKGVDSTLKIQPAELGDSAVYLCASTKGLRNTEAFFGQGTRLTVV.

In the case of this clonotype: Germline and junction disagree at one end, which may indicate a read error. The CDR3 nucleotides read TGTGCCAGCAACTTAGATCTTGAGACCCAGTACTTC. It is translated as CASNLDLETQYF. The V gene is TRBV7-2, the J gene TRBJ2-5; no clear D. Germline CDR1 and CDR2: SGHTA and FQGNSA. The CDR3 has 12 amino acids.

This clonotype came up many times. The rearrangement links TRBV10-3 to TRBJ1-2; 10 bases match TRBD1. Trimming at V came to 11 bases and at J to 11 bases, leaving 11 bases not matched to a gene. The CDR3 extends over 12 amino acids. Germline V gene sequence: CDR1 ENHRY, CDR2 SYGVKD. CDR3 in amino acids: CASRGTGVAYTF. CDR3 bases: TGTGCCTCCCGCGGGACAGGGGTTGCTTACACCTTC.

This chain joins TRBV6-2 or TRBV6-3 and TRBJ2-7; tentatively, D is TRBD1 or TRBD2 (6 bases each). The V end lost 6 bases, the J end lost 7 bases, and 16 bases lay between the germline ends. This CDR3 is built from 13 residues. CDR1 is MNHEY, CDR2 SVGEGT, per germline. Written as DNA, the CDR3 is TGTGCCAGCAGGGGATGGAGGGACAATGAGCAGTACTTC. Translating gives CASRGWRDNEQYF.

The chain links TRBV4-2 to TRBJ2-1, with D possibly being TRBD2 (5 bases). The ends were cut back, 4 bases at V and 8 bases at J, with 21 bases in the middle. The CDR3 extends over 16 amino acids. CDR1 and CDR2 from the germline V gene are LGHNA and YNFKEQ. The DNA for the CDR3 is TGTGCCAGCAGCCCAAGGTCCCAGGAGGCAGATGATGAGCAGTTCTTC. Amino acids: CASSPRSQEADDEQFF.

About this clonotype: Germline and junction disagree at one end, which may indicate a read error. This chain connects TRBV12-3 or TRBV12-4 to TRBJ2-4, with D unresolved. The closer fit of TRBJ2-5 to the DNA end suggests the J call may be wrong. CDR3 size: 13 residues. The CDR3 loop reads CASSVAPIVTQYF. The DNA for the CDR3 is TGTGCCAGCAGTGTAGCCCCCATAGTGACCCAGTACTTC.

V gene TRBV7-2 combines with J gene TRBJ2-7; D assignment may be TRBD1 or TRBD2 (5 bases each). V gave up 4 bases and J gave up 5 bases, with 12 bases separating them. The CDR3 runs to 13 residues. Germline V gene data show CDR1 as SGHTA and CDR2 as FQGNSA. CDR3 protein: CASSSTRDDEQYF. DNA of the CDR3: TGTGCCAGCAGCTCGACCAGGGACGACGAGCAGTACTTC.

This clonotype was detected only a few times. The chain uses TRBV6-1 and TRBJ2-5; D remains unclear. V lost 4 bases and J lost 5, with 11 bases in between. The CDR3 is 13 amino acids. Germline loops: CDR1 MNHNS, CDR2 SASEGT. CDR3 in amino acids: CASSGNSKETQYF. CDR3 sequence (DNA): TGTGCCAGCAGTGGAAACTCCAAGGAGACCCAGTACTTC.

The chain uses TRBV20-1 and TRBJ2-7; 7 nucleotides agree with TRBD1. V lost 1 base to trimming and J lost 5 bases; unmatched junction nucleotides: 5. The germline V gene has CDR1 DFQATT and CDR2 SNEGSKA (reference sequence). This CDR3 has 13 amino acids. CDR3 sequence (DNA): TGCAGTGCTAGAGGGGACAGCTCTAACGAGCAGTACTTC. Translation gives CSARGDSSNEQYF.

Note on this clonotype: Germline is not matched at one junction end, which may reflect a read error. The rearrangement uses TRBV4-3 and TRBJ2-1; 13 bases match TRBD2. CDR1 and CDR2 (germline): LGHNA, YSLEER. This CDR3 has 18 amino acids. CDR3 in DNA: TGCACCAGCAGCCAAGATAGCCGGACTAGCGGGAGAAACAATGGGCAGTTCTTC. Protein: CTSSQDSRTSGRNNGQFF.

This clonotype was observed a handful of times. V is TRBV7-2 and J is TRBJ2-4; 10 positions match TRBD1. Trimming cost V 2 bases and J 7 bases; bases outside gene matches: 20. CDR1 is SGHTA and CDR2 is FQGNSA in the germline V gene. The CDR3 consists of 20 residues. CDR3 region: CASSLLHPGQGPRRGNIQYF. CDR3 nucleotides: TGTGCCAGCAGCTTACTTCATCCGGGACAGGGGCCGCGGCGGGGCAACATTCAGTACTTC.

The CDR3 protein is CATSRDGYNEQFF. The CDR3 DNA follows: TGTGCCACCAGCAGAGATGGCTACAATGAGCAGTTCTTC. The genes are TRBV15 and TRBJ2-1; the D is unclear. The CDR3 spans 13 residues. The V end lost 0 bases, the J end lost 3 bases, and 3 bases lay between the germline ends. Germline assignment: CDR1 LNHNV and CDR2 YYDKDF (reference sequence).

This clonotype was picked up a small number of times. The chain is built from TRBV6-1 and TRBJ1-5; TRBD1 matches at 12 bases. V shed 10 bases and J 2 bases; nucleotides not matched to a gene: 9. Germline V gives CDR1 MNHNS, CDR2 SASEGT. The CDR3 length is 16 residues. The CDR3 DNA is TGTGCCACCAACCTTGGGACAGGGGGCCGCAATCAGCCCCAGCATTTT. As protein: CATNLGTGGRNQPQHF.

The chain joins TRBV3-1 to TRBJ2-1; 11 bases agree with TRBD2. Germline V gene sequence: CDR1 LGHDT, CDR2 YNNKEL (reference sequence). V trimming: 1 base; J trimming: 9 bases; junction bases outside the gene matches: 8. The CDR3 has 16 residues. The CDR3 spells CASSQVAGGPFSEQFF. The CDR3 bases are TGTGCCAGCAGCCAAGTAGCGGGGGGGCCGTTTAGTGAGCAGTTCTTC.

In nucleotides, the CDR3 is TGTGCCAGCAGCCGTTTCGGGAGGGGGCTGGGCACAGATACGCAGTATTTT. Its translation: CASSRFGRGLGTDTQYF. This chain uses TRBV6-2 or TRBV6-3 with TRBJ2-3; TRBD2 is a possible D gene (8 bases). Trimming removed 6 bases from V and 1 base from J, with 20 bases in between. This CDR3 comprises 17 residues. Germline V gives CDR1 MNHEY, CDR2 SVGEGT.

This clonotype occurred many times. As DNA, the CDR3 is TGTGCCTGGAATTTAGAGGGGCCTTACAATGAGCAGTTCTTC. It codes for CAWNLEGPYNEQFF. The chain links TRBV30 to TRBJ2-1; D may correspond to TRBD1 or TRBD2 (5 bases each). The CDR3 spans 14 residues. Trimming cost V 4 bases and J 4 bases, with 14 bases left between them. Germline V gene sequence: CDR1 GTSNPN, CDR2 SVGIG (reference sequence).

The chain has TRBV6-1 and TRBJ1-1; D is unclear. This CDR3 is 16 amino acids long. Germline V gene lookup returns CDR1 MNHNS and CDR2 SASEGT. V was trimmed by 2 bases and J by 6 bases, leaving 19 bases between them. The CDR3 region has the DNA TGTGCCAGCAGTGAACGTGGTAGCGTTGGGTTCTCTGAAGCTTTCTTT. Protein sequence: CASSERGSVGFSEAFF.

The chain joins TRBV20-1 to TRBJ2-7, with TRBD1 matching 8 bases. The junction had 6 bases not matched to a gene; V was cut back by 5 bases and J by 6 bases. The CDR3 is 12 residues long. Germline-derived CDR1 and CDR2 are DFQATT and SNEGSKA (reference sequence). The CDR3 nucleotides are TGCAGTGCTGGACAGGGCGGAGTCGAGCAGTACTTC. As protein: CSAGQGGVEQYF.